This paragraph reports one TCR beta chain. Its antigen is as yet unknown. This specimen belongs to a study of cytomegalovirus exposure and HLA in healthy donors. General study findings and limits: For cytomegalovirus status, the classifier reportedly gave diagnoses with high specificity and sensitivity.

V lost 5 bases, J lost 9 bases, and 8 bases stayed unmatched. The CDR3 spans 14 residues. Germline assignment: CDR1 MDHEN and CDR2 SYDVKM. Some clones are missing from TCRdb's copy, which holds only in-frame ones; the method was immunoSEQ multiplex PCR. The profile shows 100,000 to 150,000 clones, around nine tenths of them singletons. The chain has TRBV28 and TRBJ2-1; 9 bases align to TRBD1. This clonotype was sampled from a woman aged 18-29 years in good health and CMV-seronegative. Sequenced sample: PBMCs. CDR3: CASSTRDRVPEQFF. CDR3 bases: TGTGCCAGCAGTACCCGGGACAGGGTTCCTGAGCAGTTCTTC.